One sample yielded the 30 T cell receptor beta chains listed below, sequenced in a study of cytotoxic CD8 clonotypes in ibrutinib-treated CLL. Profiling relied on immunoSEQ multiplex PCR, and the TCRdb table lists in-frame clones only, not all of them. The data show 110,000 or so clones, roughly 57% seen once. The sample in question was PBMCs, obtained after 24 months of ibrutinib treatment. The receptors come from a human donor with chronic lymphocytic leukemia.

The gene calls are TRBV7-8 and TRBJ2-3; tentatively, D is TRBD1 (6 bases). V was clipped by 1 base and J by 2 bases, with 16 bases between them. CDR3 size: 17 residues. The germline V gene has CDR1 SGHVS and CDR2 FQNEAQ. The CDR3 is CASSLVRTARLTDTQYF. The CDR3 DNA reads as TGTGCCAGCAGCTTAGTAAGGACAGCAAGGCTCACAGATACGCAGTATTTT.

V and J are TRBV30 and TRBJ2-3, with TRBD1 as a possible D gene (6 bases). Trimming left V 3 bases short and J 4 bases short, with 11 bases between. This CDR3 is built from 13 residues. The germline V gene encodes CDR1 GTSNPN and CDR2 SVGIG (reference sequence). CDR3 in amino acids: CAWRQGSADTQYF. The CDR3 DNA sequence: TGTGCCTGGAGACAGGGCTCCGCAGATACGCAGTATTTT. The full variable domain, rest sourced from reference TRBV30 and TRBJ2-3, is SQTIHQWPATLVQPVGSPLSLECTVEGTSNPNLYWYRQAAGRGLQLLFYSVGIGQISSEVPQNLSASRPQDRQFILSSKKLLLSDSGFYLCAWRQGSADTQYFGPGTRLTVL.

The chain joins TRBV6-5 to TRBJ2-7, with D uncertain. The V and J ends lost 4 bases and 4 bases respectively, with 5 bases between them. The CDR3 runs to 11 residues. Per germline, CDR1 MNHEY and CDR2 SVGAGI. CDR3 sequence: CASSWAYEQYF. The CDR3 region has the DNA TGTGCCAGCAGTTGGGCTTACGAGCAGTACTTC.

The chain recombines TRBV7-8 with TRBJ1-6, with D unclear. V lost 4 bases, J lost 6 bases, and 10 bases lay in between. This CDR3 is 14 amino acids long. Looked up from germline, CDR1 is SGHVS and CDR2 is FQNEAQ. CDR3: CASSSRVPNSPLHF. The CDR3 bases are TGTGCCAGCAGCTCAAGGGTTCCTAATTCACCCCTCCACTTT.

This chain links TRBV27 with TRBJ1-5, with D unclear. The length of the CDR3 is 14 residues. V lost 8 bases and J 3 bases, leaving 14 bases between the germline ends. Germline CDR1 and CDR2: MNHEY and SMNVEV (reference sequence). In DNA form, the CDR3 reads TGTGCCAGCCGTGGAGTGGGATTCAATCAGCCCCAGCATTTT. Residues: CASRGVGFNQPQHF.

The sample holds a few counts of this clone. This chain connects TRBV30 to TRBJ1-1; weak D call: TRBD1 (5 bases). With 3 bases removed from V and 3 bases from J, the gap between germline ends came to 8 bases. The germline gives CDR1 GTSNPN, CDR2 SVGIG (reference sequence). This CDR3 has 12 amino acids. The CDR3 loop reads CAWSQTDTEAFF. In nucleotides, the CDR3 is TGTGCCTGGAGCCAGACAGACACTGAAGCTTTCTTT.

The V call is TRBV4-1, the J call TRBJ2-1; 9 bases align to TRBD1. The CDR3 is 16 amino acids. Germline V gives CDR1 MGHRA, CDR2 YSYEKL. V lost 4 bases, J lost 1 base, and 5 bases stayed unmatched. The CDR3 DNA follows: TGCGCCAGCAGCCTCACGACAGGGGGATCCTACAATGAGCAGTTCTTC. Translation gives CASSLTTGGSYNEQFF.

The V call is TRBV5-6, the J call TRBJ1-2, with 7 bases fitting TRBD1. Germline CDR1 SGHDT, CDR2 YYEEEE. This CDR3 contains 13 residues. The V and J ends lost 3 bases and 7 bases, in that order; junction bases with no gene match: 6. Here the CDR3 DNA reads TGTGCCAGCAGCTCTTCAGGGGGGTCTGGCTACACCTTC. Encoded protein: CASSSSGGSGYTF.

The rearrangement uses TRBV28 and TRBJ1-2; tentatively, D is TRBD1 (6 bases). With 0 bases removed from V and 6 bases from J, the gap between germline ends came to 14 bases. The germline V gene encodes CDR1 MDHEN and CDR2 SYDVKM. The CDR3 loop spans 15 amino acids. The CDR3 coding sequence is TGTGCCAGCAGTTTATGGGGGGCTAATGATGATGGCTACACCTTC. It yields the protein CASSLWGANDDGYTF.

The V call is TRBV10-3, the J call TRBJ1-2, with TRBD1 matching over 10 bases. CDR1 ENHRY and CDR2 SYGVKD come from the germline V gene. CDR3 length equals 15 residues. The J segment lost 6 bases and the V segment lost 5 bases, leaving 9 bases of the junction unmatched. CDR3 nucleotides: TGTGCCATCAGTATGAAAGGACAGGGGGGAGATGGCTACACCTTC. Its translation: CAISMKGQGGDGYTF.

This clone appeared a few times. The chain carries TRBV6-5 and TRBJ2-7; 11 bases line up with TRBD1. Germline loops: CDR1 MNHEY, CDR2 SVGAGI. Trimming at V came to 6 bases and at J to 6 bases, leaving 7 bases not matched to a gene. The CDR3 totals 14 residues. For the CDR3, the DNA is TGTGCCAGCAGAAGGACAGGGGGCGAGGGCGAGCAGTACTTC. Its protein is CASRRTGGEGEQYF.

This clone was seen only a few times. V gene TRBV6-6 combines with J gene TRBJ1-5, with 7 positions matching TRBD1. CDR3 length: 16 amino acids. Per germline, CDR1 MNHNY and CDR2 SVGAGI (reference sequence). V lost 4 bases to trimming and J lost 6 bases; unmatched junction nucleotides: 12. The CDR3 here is CASSSTTGAGGQPQHF. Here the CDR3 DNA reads TGTGCCAGCAGTTCCACCACAGGGGCGGGAGGTCAGCCCCAGCATTTT.

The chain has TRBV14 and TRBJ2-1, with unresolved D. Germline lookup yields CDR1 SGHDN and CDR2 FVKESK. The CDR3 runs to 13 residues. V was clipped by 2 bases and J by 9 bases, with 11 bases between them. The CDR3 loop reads CASSQWRGGEQFF. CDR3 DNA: TGTGCCAGCAGCCAATGGCGCGGTGGTGAGCAGTTCTTC.

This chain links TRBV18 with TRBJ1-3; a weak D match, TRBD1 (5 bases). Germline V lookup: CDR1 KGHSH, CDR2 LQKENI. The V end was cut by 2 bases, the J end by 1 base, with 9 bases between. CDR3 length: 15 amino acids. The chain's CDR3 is CASSPSGLSGNTIYF. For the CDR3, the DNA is TGTGCCAGCTCACCATCAGGGTTGTCTGGAAACACCATATATTTT.

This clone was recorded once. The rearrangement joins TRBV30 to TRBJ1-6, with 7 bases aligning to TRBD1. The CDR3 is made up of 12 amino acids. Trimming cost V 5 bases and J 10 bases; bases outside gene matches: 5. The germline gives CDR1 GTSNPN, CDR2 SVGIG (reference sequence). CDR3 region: CAWLTGRSPLHF. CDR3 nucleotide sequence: TGTGCCTGGTTGACAGGGAGATCACCCCTCCACTTT.

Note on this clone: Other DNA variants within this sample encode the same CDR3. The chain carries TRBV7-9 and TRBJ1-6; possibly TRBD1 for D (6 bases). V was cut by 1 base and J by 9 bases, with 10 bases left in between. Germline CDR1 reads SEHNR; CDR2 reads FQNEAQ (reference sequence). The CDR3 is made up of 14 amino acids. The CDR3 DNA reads TGTGCCAGCAGCTTAGGGCAGGGGAGTTCACCCCTCCACTTT. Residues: CASSLGQGSSPLHF.

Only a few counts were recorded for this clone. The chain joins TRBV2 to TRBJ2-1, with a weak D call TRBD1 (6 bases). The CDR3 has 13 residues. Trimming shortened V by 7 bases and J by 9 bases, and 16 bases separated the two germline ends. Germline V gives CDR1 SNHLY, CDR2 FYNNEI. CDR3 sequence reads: CASTLGASGEQFF. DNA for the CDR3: TGTGCCAGCACCCTGGGGGCCAGCGGTGAGCAGTTCTTC.

The CDR3 loop reads CAWMGRSYNSPLHF. The CDR3 DNA follows: TGTGCCTGGATGGGGCGCTCCTATAATTCACCCCTCCACTTT. The J gene is TRBJ1-6, the V gene TRBV30; tentatively, D is TRBD1 (5 bases). Germline lookup yields CDR1 GTSNPN and CDR2 SVGIG (reference sequence). The CDR3 contains 14 residues. V was shortened by 4 bases and J by 0 bases, with 7 bases between the two germline ends.

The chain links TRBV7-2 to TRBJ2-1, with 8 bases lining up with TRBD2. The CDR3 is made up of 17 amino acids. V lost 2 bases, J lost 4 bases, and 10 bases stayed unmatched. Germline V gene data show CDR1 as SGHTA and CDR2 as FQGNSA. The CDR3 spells CASSLSEGGGPYNEQFF. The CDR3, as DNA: TGTGCCAGCAGCTTATCGGAAGGCGGGGGGCCTTACAATGAGCAGTTCTTC.

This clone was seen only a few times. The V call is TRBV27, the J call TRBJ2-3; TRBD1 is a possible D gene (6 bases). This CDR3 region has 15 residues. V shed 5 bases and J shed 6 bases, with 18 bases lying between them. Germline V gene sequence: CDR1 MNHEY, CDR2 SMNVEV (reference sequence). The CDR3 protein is CASSLQGPAWDTQYF. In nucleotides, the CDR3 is TGTGCCAGCAGTCTACAGGGTCCTGCGTGGGATACGCAGTATTTT.

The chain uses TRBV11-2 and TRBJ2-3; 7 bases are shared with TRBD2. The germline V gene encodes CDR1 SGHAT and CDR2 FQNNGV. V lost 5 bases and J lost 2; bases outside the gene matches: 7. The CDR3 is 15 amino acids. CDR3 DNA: TGTGCCAGCAGCCAGACTAGCACTTACACAGATACGCAGTATTTT. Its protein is CASSQTSTYTDTQYF. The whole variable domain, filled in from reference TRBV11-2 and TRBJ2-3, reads EAGVAQSPRYKIIEKRQSVAFWCNPISGHATLYWYQQILGQGPKLLIQFQNNGVVDDSQLPKDRFSAERLKGVDSTLKIQPAKLEDSAVYLCASSQTSTYTDTQYFGPGTRLTVL.

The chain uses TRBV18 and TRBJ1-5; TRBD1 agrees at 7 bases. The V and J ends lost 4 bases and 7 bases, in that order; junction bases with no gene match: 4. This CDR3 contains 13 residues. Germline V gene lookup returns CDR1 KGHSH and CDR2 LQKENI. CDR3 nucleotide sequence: TGTGCCAGCTCACTTGACAGGGAACAGCCCCAGCATTTT. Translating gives CASSLDREQPQHF.

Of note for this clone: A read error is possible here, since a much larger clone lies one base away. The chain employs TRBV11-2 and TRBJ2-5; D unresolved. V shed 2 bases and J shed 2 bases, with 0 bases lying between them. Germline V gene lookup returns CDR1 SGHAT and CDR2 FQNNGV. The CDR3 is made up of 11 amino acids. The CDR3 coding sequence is TGTGCCAGCAGCTTACAAGAGACCCAGTACTTC. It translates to CASSLQETQYF.

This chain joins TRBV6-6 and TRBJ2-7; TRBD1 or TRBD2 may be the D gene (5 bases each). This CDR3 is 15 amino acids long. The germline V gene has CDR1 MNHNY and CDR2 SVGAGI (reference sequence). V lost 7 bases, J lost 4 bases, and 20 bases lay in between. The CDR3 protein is CASKLRDGYFYEQYF. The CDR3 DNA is TGTGCCAGCAAACTACGGGACGGATATTTTTACGAGCAGTACTTC.

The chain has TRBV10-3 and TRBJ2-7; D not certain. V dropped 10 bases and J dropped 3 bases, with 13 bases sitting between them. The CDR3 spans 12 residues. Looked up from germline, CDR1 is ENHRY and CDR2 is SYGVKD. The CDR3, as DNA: TGTGCCACTCGGGCCGGAGACTACGAGCAGTACTTC. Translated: CATRAGDYEQYF.

The CDR3 sequence is CASSALGQERNIQYF. The CDR3 DNA reads TGCGCCAGCAGTGCACTGGGACAGGAAAGGAACATTCAGTACTTC. The chain links TRBV10-1 to TRBJ2-4; 8 bases fit TRBD1. The CDR3 length is 15 residues. The V gene end was trimmed by 4 bases and the J gene end by 7 bases; junction bases not matched to a gene: 9. Per germline, CDR1 WNHNN and CDR2 SYGVQD (reference sequence).

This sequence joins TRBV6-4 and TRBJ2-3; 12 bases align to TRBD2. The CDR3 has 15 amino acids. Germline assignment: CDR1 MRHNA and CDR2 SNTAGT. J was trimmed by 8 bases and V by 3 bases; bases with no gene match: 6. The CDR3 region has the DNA TGTGCCAGCAGTGAAGAGGCTAGCGGGGGGGGTACGCAGTATTTT. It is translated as CASSEEASGGGTQYF.

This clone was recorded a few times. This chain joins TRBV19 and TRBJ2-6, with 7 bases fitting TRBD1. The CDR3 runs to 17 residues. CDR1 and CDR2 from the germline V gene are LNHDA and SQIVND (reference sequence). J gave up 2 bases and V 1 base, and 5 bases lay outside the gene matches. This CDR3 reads CASSIGTGQAGANVLTF. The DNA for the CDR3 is TGTGCCAGTAGTATAGGGACAGGACAAGCTGGGGCCAACGTCCTGACTTTC.

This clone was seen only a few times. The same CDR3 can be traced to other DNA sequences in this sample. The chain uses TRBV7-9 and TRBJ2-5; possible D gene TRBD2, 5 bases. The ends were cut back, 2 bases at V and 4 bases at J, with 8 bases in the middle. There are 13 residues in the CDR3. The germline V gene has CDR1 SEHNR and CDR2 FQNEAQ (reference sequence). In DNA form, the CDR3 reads TGTGCCAGCAGCTTATCCGGAGGAGAGACCCAGTACTTC. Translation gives CASSLSGGETQYF.

Here the CDR3 DNA reads TGCGCCAGCAGTGAGGACACCGGGGAGCTGTTTTTT. As protein: CASSEDTGELFF. J is TRBJ2-2 and V is TRBV10-2, with D uncertain. There are 12 residues in the CDR3. Germline CDR1 WSHSY, CDR2 SAAADI. The V end was cut by 2 bases, the J end by 3 bases, with 1 base between.